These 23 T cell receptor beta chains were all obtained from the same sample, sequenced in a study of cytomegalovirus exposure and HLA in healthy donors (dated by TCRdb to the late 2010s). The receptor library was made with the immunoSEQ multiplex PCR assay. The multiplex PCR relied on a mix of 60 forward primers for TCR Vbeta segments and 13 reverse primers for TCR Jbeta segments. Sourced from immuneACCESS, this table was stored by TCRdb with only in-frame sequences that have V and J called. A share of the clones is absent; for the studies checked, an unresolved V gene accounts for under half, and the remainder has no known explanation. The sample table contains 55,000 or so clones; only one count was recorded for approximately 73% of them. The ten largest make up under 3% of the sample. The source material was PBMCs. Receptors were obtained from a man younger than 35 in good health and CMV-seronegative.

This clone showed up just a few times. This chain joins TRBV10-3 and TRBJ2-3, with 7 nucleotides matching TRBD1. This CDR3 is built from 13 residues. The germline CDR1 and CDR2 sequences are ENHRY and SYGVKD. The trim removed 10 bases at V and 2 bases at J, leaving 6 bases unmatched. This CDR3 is CATRDSFTDTQYF. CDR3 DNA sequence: TGTGCCACCAGGGACAGTTTCACAGATACGCAGTATTTT.

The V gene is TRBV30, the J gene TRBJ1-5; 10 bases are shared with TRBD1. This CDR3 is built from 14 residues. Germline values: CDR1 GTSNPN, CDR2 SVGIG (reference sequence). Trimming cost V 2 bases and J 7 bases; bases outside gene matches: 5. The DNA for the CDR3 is TGTGCCTGGAGTACCGGACAGGGGGGACAGCCCCAGCATTTT. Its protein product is CAWSTGQGGQPQHF.

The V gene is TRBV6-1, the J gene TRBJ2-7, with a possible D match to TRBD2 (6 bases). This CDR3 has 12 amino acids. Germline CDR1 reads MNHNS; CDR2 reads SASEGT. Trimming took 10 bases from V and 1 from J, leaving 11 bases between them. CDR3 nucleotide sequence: TGTGCCACAACGGGACTTTCCTACGAGCAGTACTTC. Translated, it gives CATTGLSYEQYF.

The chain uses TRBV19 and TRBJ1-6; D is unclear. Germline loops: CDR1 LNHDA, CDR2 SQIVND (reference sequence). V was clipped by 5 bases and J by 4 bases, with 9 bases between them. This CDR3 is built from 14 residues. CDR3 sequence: CASSPTTYNSPLHF. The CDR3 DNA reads TGTGCCAGTAGTCCGACAACTTATAATTCACCCCTCCACTTT. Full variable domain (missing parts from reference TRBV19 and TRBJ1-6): DGGITQSPKYLFRKEGQNVTLSCEQNLNHDAMYWYRQDPGQGLRLIYYSQIVNDFQKGDIAEGYSVSREKKESFPLTVTSAQKNPTAFYLCASSPTTYNSPLHFGNGTRLTVT.

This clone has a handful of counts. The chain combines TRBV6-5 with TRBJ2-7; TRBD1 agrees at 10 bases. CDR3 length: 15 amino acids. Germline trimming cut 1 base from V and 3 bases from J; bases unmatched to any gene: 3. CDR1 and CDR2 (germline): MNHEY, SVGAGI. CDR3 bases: TGTGCCAGCAGTTACTTGGGACAGGGGCTCTACGAGCAGTACTTC. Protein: CASSYLGQGLYEQYF.

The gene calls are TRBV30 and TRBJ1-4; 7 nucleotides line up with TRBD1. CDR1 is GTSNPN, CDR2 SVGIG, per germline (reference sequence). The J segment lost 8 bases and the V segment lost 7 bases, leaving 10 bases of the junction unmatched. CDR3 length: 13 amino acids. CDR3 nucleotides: TGTGCCTCGGCCCGACAGGGTGGCGAAAAACTGTTTTTT. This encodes CASARQGGEKLFF.

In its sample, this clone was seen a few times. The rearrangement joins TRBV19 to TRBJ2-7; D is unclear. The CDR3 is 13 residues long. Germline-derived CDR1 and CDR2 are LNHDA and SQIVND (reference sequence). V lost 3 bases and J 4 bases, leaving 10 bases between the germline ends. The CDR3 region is CASSMVAAYEQYF. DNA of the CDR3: TGTGCCAGTAGTATGGTGGCGGCTTACGAGCAGTACTTC.

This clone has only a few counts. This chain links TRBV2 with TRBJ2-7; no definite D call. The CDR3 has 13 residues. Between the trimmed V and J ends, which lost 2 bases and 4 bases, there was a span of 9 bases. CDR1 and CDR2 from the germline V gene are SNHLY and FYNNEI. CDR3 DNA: TGTGCCAGCAGTGAATCCGGCGGATACGAGCAGTACTTC. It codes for CASSESGGYEQYF. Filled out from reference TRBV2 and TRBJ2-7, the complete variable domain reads EPEVTQTPSHQVTQMGQEVILRCVPISNHLYFYWYRQILGQKVEFLVSFYNNEISEKSEIFDDQFSVERPDGSNFTLKIRSTKLEDSAMYFCASSESGGYEQYFGPGTRLTVT.

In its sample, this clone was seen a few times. CDR3 sequence: CASSEFRQDNSPLHF. DNA for the CDR3: TGTGCCAGCAGTGAATTCCGGCAGGATAATTCACCCCTCCACTTT. J is TRBJ1-6 and V is TRBV2; no clear D gene. V was pared by 2 bases and J by 5 bases, with 10 bases between. Germline V gene data show CDR1 as SNHLY and CDR2 as FYNNEI. The CDR3 has 15 amino acids. Supplemented by reference TRBV2 and TRBJ1-6, the full variable domain reads EPEVTQTPSHQVTQMGQEVILRCVPISNHLYFYWYRQILGQKVEFLVSFYNNEISEKSEIFDDQFSVERPDGSNFTLKIRSTKLEDSAMYFCASSEFRQDNSPLHFGNGTRLTVT.

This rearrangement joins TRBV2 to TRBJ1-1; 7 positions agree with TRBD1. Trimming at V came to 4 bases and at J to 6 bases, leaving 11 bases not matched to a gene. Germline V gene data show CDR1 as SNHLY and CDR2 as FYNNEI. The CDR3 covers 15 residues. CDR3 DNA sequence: TGTGCCAGCAGTGCGAGAGCTGGGACAGTGGCTGAAGCTTTCTTT. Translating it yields CASSARAGTVAEAFF.

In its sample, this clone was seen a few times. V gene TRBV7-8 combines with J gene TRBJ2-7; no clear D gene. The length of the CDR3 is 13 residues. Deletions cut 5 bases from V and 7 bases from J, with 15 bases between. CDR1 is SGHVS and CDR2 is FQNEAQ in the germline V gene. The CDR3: CASSQHSPGEQYF. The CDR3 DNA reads TGTGCCAGCAGCCAACATAGCCCTGGGGAGCAGTACTTC.

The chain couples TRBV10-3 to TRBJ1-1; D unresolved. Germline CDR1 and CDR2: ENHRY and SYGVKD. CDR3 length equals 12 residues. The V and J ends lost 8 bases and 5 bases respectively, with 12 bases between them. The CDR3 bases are TGTGCCATCGGGCCCGGAGGTACTGAAGCTTTCTTT. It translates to CAIGPGGTEAFF.

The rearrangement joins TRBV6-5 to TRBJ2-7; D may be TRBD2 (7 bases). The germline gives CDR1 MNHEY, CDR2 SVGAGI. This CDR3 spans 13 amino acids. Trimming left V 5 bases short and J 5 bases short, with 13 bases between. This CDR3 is CASSPGRGHEQYF. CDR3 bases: TGTGCCAGCAGTCCTGGGCGGGGGCACGAGCAGTACTTC.

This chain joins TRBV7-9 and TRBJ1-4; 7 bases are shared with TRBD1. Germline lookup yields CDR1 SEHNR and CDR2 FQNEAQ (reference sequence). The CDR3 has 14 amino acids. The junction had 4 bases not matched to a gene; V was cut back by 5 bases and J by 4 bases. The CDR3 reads CASSANRGNEKLFF. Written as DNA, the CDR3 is TGTGCCAGCAGCGCTAACAGGGGTAATGAAAAACTGTTTTTT.

CDR3 in DNA: TGCAGCGTTCAACACGGGGGTGGTTACACTGAAGCTTTCTTT. It specifies CSVQHGGGYTEAFF. This chain uses TRBV29-1 with TRBJ1-1; D might be TRBD1 (5 bases). The CDR3 is made up of 14 amino acids. Germline values: CDR1 SQVTM, CDR2 ANQGSEA. Deletions cut 5 bases from V and 3 bases from J, with 16 bases between.

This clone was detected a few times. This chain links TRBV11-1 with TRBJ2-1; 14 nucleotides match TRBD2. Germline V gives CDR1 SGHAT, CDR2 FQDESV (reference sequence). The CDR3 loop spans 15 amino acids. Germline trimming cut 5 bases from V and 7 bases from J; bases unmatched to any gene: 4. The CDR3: CASSAGLAGVNEQFF. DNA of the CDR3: TGTGCCAGCAGCGCGGGACTAGCGGGAGTTAATGAGCAGTTCTTC.

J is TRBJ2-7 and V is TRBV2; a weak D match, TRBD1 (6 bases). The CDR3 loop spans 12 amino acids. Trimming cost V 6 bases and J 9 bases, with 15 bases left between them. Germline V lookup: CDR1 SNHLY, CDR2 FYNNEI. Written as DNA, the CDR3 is TGTGCCAGCAGCTCCGCCCAGGGGTGGCAGTACTTC. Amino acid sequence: CASSSAQGWQYF.

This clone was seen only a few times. DNA for the CDR3: TGTGCCAGCAGTAACTTAAATGAGCAGTTCTTC. This sequence encodes CASSNLNEQFF. The chain links TRBV6-5 to TRBJ2-1, with D hard to call. Germline V lookup: CDR1 MNHEY, CDR2 SVGAGI. The CDR3 contains 11 residues. Trimming left V 5 bases short and J 7 bases short, with 6 bases between.

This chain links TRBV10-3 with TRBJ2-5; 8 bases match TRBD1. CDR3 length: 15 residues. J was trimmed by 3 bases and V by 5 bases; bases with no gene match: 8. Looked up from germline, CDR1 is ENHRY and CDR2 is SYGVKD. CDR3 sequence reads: CAISNGQGREETQYF. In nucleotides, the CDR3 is TGTGCCATCAGTAACGGACAGGGAAGAGAAGAGACCCAGTACTTC.

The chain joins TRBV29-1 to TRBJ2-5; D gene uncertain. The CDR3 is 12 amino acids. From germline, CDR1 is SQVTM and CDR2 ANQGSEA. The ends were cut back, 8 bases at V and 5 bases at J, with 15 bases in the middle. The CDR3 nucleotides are TGCAGCCCTGCCCCCGCCGGGGAGACCCAGTACTTC. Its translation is CSPAPAGETQYF.

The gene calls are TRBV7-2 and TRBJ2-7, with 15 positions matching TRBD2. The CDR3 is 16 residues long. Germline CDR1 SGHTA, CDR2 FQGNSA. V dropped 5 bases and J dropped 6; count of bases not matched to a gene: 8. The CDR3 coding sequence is TGTGCCAGCAGCCGAGGGACTAGCGGGAGGATCGGCGAGCAGTACTTC. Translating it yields CASSRGTSGRIGEQYF.

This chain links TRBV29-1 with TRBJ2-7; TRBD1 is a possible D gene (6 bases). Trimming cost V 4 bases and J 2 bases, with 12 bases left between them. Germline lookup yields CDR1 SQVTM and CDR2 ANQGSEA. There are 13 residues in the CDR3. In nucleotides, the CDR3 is TGCAGCGTTGGAAAGGGGGTTGCCTACGAGCAGTACTTC. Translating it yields CSVGKGVAYEQYF.

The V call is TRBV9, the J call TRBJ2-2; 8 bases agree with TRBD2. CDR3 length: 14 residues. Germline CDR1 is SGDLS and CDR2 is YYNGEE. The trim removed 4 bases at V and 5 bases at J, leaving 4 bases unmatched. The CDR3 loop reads CASSTGGGTGELFF. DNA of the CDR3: TGTGCCAGCAGCACCGGGGGGGGAACCGGGGAGCTGTTTTTT.